Sequencing of this TCR beta chain was carried out in a study of T cells in Graves' hyperthyroidism and ophthalmopathy. On the study more broadly: The initial diagnosis was the point when peripheral blood was collected, ahead of any treatment.

The authors took PBMCs from 8.5 to 10 ml fresh peripheral blood. Points from the study as a whole: Among clonotypes expanded in thyroid above 0.001, most were also found in blood.

RNA transcripts provided the source from which TCR beta CDR3 regions were amplified. First-round RT-PCR targeting the TCR CDR3 was performed with the HTBI primer set. Using its own MiXCR run on the multiplex PCR reads, TCRdb lists one record per CDR3 protein. Among around 340,000 distinct CDR3 sequences listed, 15% to 20% were seen once. This clonotype was detected ten times or more. Its specificity is not known. The specimen was blood. The sequence came from a woman in her forties with Graves' ophthalmopathy.

The CDR3 loop reads CASMNRGYTGELFF. CDR3 nucleotide sequence: TGTGCCAGCATGAACAGGGGTTACACCGGGGAGCTGTTTTTT. V and J are TRBV6-2 or TRBV6-3 and TRBJ2-2, with TRBD1 identical over 7 bases. With 7 bases clipped from V and 3 bases from J, the junction kept 5 bases outside the gene matches. CDR3 length equals 14 residues. In germline, CDR1 is MNHEY, CDR2 SVGEGT.